This T cell receptor beta chain was sequenced for a study of neurological immune-mediated disorders. Study-wide points: In HTLV-1-associated myelopathy, TCR clonal expansion was greatest, whereas multiple sclerosis had the least, falling below healthy controls.

The T cells used for sorted libraries numbered 750,000 to 1,000,000, either CD4+ or CD8+. This clonotype came up many times. The antigen remains unidentified. Germline V gene data show CDR1 as ENHRY and CDR2 as SYGVKD. This CDR3 region has 16 residues. V was pared by 4 bases and J by 1 base, with 5 bases of the junction left unmatched. In TCRdb, the 5' RACE reads were re-called with MiXCR into one record per CDR3 protein. The table shows roughly 39,000 distinct CDR3 sequences, with almost 7.5% occurring only once. The chain is built from TRBV10-3 and TRBJ2-2; TRBD1 matches at 8 bases. Sequenced material: CD4+ T cells from blood. The origin of this receptor is a man between 50 and 59 years old in good health. The CDR3: CAISGSGTGNTGELFF. In nucleotides, the CDR3 is TGTGCCATCAGTGGATCCGGGACAGGGAACACCGGGGAGCTGTTTTTT.